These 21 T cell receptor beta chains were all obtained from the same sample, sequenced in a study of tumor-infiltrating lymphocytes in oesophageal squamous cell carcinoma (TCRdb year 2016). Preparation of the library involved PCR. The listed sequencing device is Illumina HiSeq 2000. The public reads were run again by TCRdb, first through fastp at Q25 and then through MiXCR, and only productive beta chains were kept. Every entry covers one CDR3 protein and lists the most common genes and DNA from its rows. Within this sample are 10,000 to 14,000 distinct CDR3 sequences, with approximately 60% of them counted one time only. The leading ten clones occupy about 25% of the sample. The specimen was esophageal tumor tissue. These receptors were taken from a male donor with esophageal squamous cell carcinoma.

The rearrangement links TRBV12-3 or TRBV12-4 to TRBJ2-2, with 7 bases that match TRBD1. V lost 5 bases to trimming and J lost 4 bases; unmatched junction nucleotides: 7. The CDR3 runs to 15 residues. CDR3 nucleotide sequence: TGTGCCAGCAGTATTCGACAGGGCGGCACCGGGGAGCTGTTTTTT. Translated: CASSIRQGGTGELFF.

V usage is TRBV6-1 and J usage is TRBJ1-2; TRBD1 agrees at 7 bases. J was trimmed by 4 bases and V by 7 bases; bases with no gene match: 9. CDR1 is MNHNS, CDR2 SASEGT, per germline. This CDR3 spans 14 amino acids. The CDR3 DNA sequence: TGTGCCAGCACCCTAGGGACAGCGCGCTATGGCTACACCTTC. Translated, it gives CASTLGTARYGYTF.

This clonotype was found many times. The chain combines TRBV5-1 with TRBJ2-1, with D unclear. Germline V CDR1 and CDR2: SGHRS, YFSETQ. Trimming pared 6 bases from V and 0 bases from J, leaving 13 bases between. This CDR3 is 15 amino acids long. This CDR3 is CASTPVKSSYNEQFF. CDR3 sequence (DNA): TGCGCCAGCACCCCGGTGAAGAGCTCCTACAATGAGCAGTTCTTC.

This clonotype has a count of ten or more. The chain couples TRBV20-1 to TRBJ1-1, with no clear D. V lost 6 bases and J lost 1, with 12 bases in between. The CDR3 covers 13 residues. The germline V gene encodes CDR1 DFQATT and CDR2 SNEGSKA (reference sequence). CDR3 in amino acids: CSALQHKNTEAFF. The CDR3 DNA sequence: TGCAGTGCACTACAGCACAAGAACACTGAAGCTTTCTTT.

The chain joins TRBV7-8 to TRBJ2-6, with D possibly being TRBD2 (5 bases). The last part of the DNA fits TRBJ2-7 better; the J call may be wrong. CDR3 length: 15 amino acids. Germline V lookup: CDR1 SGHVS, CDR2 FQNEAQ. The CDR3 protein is CASSSGRLSSNEQYF. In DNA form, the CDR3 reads TGTGCCAGCAGCTCTGGGCGACTAAGCTCCAATGAGCAGTACTTC.

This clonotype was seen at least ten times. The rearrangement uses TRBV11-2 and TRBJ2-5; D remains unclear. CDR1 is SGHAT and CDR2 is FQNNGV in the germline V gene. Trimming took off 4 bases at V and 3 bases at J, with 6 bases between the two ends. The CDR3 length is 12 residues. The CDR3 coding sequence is TGTGCCAGCAGCTCCTCGAAAGAGACCCAGTACTTC. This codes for CASSSSKETQYF.

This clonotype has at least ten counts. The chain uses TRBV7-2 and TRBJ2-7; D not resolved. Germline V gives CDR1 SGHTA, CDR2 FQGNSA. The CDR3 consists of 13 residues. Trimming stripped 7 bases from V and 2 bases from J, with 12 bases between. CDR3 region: CASTRSRTYEQYF. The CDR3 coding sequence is TGTGCCAGCACCCGATCAAGGACCTACGAGCAGTACTTC.

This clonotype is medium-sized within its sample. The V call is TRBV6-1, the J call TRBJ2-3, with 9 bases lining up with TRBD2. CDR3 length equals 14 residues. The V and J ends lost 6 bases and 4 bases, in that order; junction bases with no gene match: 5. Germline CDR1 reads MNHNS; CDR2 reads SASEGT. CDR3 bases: TGTGCCAGCAGACTTAGCGGGAGCGCAGATACGCAGTATTTT. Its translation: CASRLSGSADTQYF.

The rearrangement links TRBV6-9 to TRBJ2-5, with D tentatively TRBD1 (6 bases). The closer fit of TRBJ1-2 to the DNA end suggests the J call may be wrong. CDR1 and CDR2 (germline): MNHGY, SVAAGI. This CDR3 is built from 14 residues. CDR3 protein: CASRPNGGLGGYTF. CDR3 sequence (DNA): TGTGCCAGCAGGCCCAATGGGGGCCTCGGGGGCTACACCTTC.

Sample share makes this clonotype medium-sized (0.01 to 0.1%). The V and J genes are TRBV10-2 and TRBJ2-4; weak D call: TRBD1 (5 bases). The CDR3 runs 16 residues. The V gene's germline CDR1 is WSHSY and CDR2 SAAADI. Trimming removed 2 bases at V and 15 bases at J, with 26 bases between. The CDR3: CASSETTTPVTAARYF. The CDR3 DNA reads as TGCGCCAGCAGTGAGACTACCACCCCGGTGACAGCCGCGAGGTACTTC.

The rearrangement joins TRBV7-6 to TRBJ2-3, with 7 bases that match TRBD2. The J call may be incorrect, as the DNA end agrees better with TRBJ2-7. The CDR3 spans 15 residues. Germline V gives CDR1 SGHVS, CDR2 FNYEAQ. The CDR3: CASSLSSAGIYEQYF. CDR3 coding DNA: TGTGCCAGCAGCTTGTCGTCAGCGGGGATCTACGAGCAGTACTTC.

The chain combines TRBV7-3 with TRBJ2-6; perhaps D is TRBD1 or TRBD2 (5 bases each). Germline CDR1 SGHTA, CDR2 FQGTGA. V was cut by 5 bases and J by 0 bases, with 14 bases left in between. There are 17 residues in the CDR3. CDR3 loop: CASSPRDGHSGANVLTF. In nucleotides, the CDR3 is TGTGCCAGCAGCCCTCGGGACGGCCACTCTGGGGCCAACGTCCTGACTTTC.

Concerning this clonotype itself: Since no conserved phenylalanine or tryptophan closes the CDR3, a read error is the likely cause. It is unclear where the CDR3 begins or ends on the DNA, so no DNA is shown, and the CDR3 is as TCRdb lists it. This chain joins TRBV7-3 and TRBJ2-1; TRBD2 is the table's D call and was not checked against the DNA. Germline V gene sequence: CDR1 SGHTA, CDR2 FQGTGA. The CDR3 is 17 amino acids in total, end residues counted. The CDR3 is CASSPLAGSYNEQFFGA.

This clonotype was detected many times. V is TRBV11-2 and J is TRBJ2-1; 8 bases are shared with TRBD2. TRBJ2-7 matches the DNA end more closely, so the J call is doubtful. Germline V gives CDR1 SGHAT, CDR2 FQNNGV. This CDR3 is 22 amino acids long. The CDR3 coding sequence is TGTGCCAGCAGAAAAACCCCGGCAACACCGGGAGGGCCGACCAGGAAATACAATGAGCAGTACTTC. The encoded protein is CASRKTPATPGGPTRKYNEQYF.

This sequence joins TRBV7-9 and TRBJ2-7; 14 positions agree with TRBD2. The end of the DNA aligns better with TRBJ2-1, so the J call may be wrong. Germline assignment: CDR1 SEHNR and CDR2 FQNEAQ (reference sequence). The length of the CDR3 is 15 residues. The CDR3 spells CASSLVGLAGAEQFF. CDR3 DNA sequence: TGTGCCAGCAGCTTAGTGGGACTAGCGGGAGCTGAGCAGTTCTTC.

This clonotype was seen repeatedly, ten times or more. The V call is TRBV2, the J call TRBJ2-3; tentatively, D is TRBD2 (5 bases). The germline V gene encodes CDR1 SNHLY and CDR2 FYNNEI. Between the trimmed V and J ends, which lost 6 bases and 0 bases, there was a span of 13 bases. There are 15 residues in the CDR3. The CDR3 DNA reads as TGTGCCAGCAGGAGGGTGGGTGCTAGCACAGATACGCAGTATTTT. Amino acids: CASRRVGASTDTQYF.

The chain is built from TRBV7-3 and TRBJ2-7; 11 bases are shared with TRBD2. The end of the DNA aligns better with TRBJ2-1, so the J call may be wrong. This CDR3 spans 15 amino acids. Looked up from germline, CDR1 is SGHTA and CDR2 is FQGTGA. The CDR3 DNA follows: TGTGCCAGCAGCTCCGGGACTAGCGGCGTCAATGAGCAGTTCTTC. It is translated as CASSSGTSGVNEQFF.

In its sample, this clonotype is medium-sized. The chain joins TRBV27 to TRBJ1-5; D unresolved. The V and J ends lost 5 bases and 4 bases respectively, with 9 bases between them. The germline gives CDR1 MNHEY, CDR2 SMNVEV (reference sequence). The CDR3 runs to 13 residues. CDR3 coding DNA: TGTGCCAGCAGTGTGGAGCGAAATCAGCCCCAGCATTTT. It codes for CASSVERNQPQHF.

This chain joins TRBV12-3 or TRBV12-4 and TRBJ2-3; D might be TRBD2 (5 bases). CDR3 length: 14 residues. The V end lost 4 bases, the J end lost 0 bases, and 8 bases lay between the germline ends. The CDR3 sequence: CASSYQRSTDTQYF. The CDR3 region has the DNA TGTGCCAGCAGTTACCAGCGGAGCACAGATACGCAGTATTTT.

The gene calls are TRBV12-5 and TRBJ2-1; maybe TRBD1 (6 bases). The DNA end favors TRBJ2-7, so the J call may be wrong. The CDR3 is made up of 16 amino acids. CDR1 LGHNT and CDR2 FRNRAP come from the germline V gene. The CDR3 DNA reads TGTGCTAGTGGTGACGATGGACAGAAGATCTCCTACGAGCAGTACTTC. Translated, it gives CASGDDGQKISYEQYF.

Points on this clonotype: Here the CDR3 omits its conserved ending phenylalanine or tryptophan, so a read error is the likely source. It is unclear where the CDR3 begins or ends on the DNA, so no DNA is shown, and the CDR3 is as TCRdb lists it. CDR3: CASSLGTSGEQFFGP. The chain recombines TRBV28 with TRBJ1-1. Germline V gene lookup returns CDR1 MDHEN and CDR2 SYDVKM. Inclusive of both ends, the CDR3 amounts to 15 amino acids.